A selection of T cell receptor beta chains follows, all from one sample in a study of blood T cell repertoires in COVID-19. Using immunoSEQ multiplex PCR, the repertoire was profiled, and TCRdb retains in-frame clones only, with some absent. The data show fewer than 60,000 clones, around 84% seen once. The sample consisted of peripheral blood. The receptor source for this set is a woman aged 80 or over with acute or convalescent COVID-19. Each CDR3 is given with its conserved first and last residue. D genes are given only for firm matches. Clone size is stated in some rows and not others, as once, few, many or a class when expanded.

V gene	J gene	D gene	clone size	CDR3 DNA	CDR3 protein
TRBV2	TRBJ2-7	TRBD1	NA	TGTGCCAGCAGTAAGACAGGGCTAGGGTACGAGCAGTACTTC	CASSKTGLGYEQYF
TRBV18	TRBJ1-2	NA	NA	TGTGCCAGCTCACCGTCAAGTACTGGGGGAGGTAGGCCTGGCTACACCTTC	CASSPSSTGGGRPGYTF
TRBV6-1	TRBJ2-6	TRBD2	NA	TGTGCCAGCAGTGCGGATTTGACTAGCGGGGTATACTCTGGGGCCAACGTCCTGACTTTC	CASSADLTSGVYSGANVLTF
TRBV13	TRBJ1-4	TRBD1	NA	TGTGCCAGCAGCTTCTCCCGGACAGGGGGCGTAGGAGAAAAACTGTTTTTT	CASSFSRTGGVGEKLFF
TRBV4-1	TRBJ2-5	NA	NA	TGCGCCAGCAGCTCCAGACCTTCGGACCCCCAGGGCCAAGAGACCCAGTACTTC	CASSSRPSDPQGQETQYF
TRBV19	TRBJ1-2	NA	few	TGTGCCAGTACCGCGGACTACAACTATGGCTACACCTTC	CASTADYNYGYTF
TRBV20-1	TRBJ1-5	NA	NA	TGCAGTGCTAGTCGCGTCAATCAGCCCCAGCATTTT	CSASRVNQPQHF
TRBV4-2	TRBJ1-3	TRBD1	NA	TGTGCCAGCAGCCAAGATCCAGGGGGCACTGGAAACACCATATATTTT	CASSQDPGGTGNTIYF
TRBV9	TRBJ2-1	TRBD1	NA	TGTGCCAGCAGCCTCTCGGGGGACAGGGCCTACAATGAGCAGTTCTTC	CASSLSGDRAYNEQFF
TRBV2	TRBJ1-1	NA	once	TGTGCCAGCAGTGAATGGTTGCTGGAGGCTTTCTTT	CASSEWLLEAFF
TRBV2	TRBJ2-7	TRBD2	NA	TGTGCCAGCAATGCTCGACGGGGGGGATCCGAGCAGTACTTC	CASNARRGGSEQYF
TRBV5-1	TRBJ1-2	TRBD1	NA	TGCGCCAGCAGCTTAGGGACGGGACAGCTTACCGTTGGCTACACCTTC	CASSLGTGQLTVGYTF
TRBV7-2	TRBJ1-6	TRBD1	NA	TGTGCCAGCAGCCCCCCGACCCGACAGGGCAGTAATTCACCCCTCCACTTT	CASSPPTRQGSNSPLHF
TRBV6-5	TRBJ1-5	NA	NA	TGTGCCAGCACTCTGCACAGGGAAGGTCAGCCCCAGCATTTT	CASTLHREGQPQHF
TRBV14	TRBJ2-7	NA	NA	TGTGCCAGCAGCCAGGACACCAAATACGAGCAGTACTTC	CASSQDTKYEQYF
TRBV23-1	TRBJ2-3	TRBD2	NA	TGCGCCAGCAGAAATAGCGGGCCAGATACGCAGTATTTT	CASRNSGPDTQYF
TRBV9	TRBJ1-2	NA	NA	TGTGCCAGCAGCGTAGACCAACAGTGGTATGGCTACACCTTC	CASSVDQQWYGYTF
TRBV19	TRBJ1-2	NA	NA	TGTGCCAGTAGTAGGGGAGTAAACTATGGCTACACCTTC	CASSRGVNYGYTF
TRBV2	TRBJ1-5	NA	NA	TGTGCCAGCAGTGAAGGGGGCTATAGCAATCAGCCCCAGCATTTT	CASSEGGYSNQPQHF
TRBV11-2	TRBJ1-1	NA	NA	TGTGCCAGCAGCTTAGTTTCCGGGAACACTGAAGCTTTCTTT	CASSLVSGNTEAFF
TRBV3-1/TRBV3-2	TRBJ1-1	TRBD1	NA	TGTGCCAGCAGCCACACGGGACAGGGCCATCATGAAGCTTTCTTT	CASSHTGQGHHEAFF
TRBV2	TRBJ1-5	NA	NA	TGTGCCAGCAGTGGTGGGCAGGGGAATCAGCCCCAGCATTTT	CASSGGQGNQPQHF
TRBV7-2	TRBJ2-5	TRBD2	NA	TGTGCCAGCAGCTACTTGCTAGGTCTAGCGGGACCCGGGGCCCAGTACTTC	CASSYLLGLAGPGAQYF
TRBV3-1/TRBV3-2	TRBJ1-2	NA	NA	TGTGCCAGCAGCCGCGTCGTCAGGACAGAAGTAAACTATGGCTACACCTTC	CASSRVVRTEVNYGYTF
TRBV7-9	TRBJ2-2	NA	NA	TGTGCCAGCAGCTTAGCCAGGGGCGTATCACACACCGGGGAGCTGTTTTTT	CASSLARGVSHTGELFF
TRBV10-3	TRBJ2-7	NA	NA	TGTGCCATCAACCCTGCCGGGGGAACTGGAGAGCAGTACTTC	CAINPAGGTGEQYF
TRBV3-1/TRBV3-2	TRBJ1-2	NA	NA	TGTGCCAGCAGCCAGGTACAGAACTATGGCTACACCTTC	CASSQVQNYGYTF
TRBV28	TRBJ1-1	NA	NA	TGTGCCAGCATTGAAACAGGGAGGAACACTGAAGCTTTCTTT	CASIETGRNTEAFF
TRBV5-1	TRBJ2-7	NA	NA	TGCGCCAGCAGCTTGGACTCAGGGCTGCGCTACGAGCAGTACTTC	CASSLDSGLRYEQYF
TRBV4-1	TRBJ1-5	TRBD1	NA	TGCGCCAGCAGCCAAGTGACAGGGAAAGGGCAAGGTCCCCAGCATTTT	CASSQVTGKGQGPQHF
TRBV29-1	TRBJ1-2	NA	NA	TGCAGCGTCGGGGAAGGGTTCCGGGACACATCTAACTATGGCTACACCTTC	CSVGEGFRDTSNYGYTF
TRBV18	TRBJ2-5	TRBD2	NA	TGTGCCAGCTCACGCGGACTAGCGGGGGCGAGGTACCAAGAGACCCAGTACTTC	CASSRGLAGARYQETQYF
TRBV25-1	TRBJ1-2	TRBD1	NA	TGTGCCAGCAGTGTCGACAGGGATTATGGCTACACCTTC	CASSVDRDYGYTF
TRBV5-1	TRBJ2-1	TRBD1	NA	TGCGCCAGCAGCACGGGACAGGGTGGGTATGAGCAGTTCTTC	CASSTGQGGYEQFF
TRBV6-6	TRBJ2-2	TRBD2	NA	TGTGCCAGCAGTCGACTAGCGGGGGGTCTTACGAACACCGGGGAGCTGTTTTTT	CASSRLAGGLTNTGELFF
TRBV2	TRBJ1-3	NA	NA	TGTGCCAGTTCGCAGGGCCGGTTGGTGGACACCATATATTTT	CASSQGRLVDTIYF
TRBV5-1	TRBJ1-1	NA	NA	TGCGCCAGCAGCTTAGACTGGAACACTGAAGCTTTCTTT	CASSLDWNTEAFF
TRBV5-1	TRBJ1-4	TRBD1	NA	TGCGCCAGCAAACAGGGGGCAAGTGAAAAACTGTTTTTT	CASKQGASEKLFF
TRBV19	TRBJ2-3	TRBD2	NA	TGTGCCAGTAGTCGAATAGCGGGGTTTGGCACAGATACGCAGTATTTT	CASSRIAGFGTDTQYF
TRBV16	TRBJ2-7	TRBD2	NA	TGTGCCAGCAGCCCGGGGGGAGGTTTTACGAGCTCCTACGAGCAGTACTTC	CASSPGGGFTSSYEQYF
TRBV5-1	TRBJ1-2	TRBD1	NA	TGCGCCAGCAGCGGGACAGCTGATGGCTACACCTTC	CASSGTADGYTF
TRBV15	TRBJ1-6	TRBD1	NA	TGTGCCACCAGCAGACTAACCGGGACAGGGAATTCACCCCTCCACTTT	CATSRLTGTGNSPLHF
TRBV7-7	TRBJ2-3	TRBD2	NA	TGTGCCAGCAGCAAGGGACTAGCGGGGACAGATACGCAGTATTTT	CASSKGLAGTDTQYF
TRBV5-1	TRBJ2-5	TRBD1	NA	TGCGCCAGTAGGCTACCGGGGACAGGGGGCTCAGAGACCCAGTACTTC	CASRLPGTGGSETQYF
TRBV11-3	TRBJ2-7	NA	few	TGTGCCAGCAACCAACAGGGAGGGACCTACGAGCAGTACTTC	CASNQQGGTYEQYF
TRBV28	TRBJ2-7	NA	NA	TGTGCCAGCAGTTTTGCCAGGAAAACCTACGAGCAGTACTTC	CASSFARKTYEQYF
TRBV7-8	TRBJ1-6	NA	NA	TGTGCCAGCAGCGGGGTGAACGGGACAATTTATAATTCACCCCTCCACTTT	CASSGVNGTIYNSPLHF
TRBV30	TRBJ1-2	NA	NA	TGTGCCTGGAGTTTGCGGGGGCTCGATGGCTACACCTTC	CAWSLRGLDGYTF
TRBV30	TRBJ2-3	NA	NA	TGTGCCTGGACCTTTGCGGGCCCGGCCACAGATACGCAGTATTTT	CAWTFAGPATDTQYF
TRBV20-1	TRBJ2-6	NA	NA	TGCAGTGCTAGTGGGCCGTTCCCCGACAGCTCTGGGGCCAACGTCCTGACTTTC	CSASGPFPDSSGANVLTF
TRBV2	TRBJ1-1	NA	NA	TGTGCCAGCAGTGTGGGGCTTGAAGCTTTCTTT	CASSVGLEAFF
TRBV7-8	TRBJ2-5	TRBD2	NA	TGTGCCAGCAGCTTACCTGGACTAGCGGGGGGGCCGAAGGTAGAGACCCAGTACTTC	CASSLPGLAGGPKVETQYF
TRBV19	TRBJ2-7	TRBD1	NA	TGTGCCTCGCAGGGGGAATTCCACGAGCAGTACTTC	CASQGEFHEQYF
TRBV2	TRBJ2-7	TRBD2	NA	TGTGCCAGCAGTGGGACTAGCGGGGAGCGCGAGCAGTACTTC	CASSGTSGEREQYF
TRBV27	TRBJ1-5	NA	NA	TGTGCCAGCAGTTTAGCGCGGGGACAGCCCCAGCATTTT	CASSLARGQPQHF
TRBV6-6	TRBJ1-3	TRBD1	once	TGTGCCAGCAGGAGGGACAGGGGTGGAAACACCATATATTTT	CASRRDRGGNTIYF
TRBV3-1/TRBV3-2	TRBJ2-2	TRBD2	NA	TGTGCCAGCAGCCGAAGCGGGGGGAACACCGGGGAGCTGTTTTTT	CASSRSGGNTGELFF
TRBV7-6	TRBJ2-3	TRBD2	NA	TGTGCCAGCGGGACTAGCGGGGGGGCTTGGGCAGATACGCAGTATTTT	CASGTSGGAWADTQYF